Shown below are 31 T cell receptor beta chains from a single sample sequenced in a study of cytomegalovirus exposure and HLA in healthy donors. 60 Vbeta and 13 Jbeta primers were used in PCR. Repertoires were generated with immunoSEQ multiplex PCR, while TCRdb's copy carries only in-frame clones and drops some. The data show 150,000 to 200,000 clones, 70% to 80% seen once. The sequenced material came from PBMCs. The receptor source for this set is a man younger than 40 in good health and CMV-seronegative.

The chain links TRBV28 to TRBJ1-4, with D unresolved. Germline values: CDR1 MDHEN, CDR2 SYDVKM. With 5 bases removed from V and 0 bases from J, the gap between germline ends came to 13 bases. The CDR3 is 16 amino acids. In DNA, the CDR3 is TGTGCCAGCAGTCCTAACAGCATTGCAACTAATGAAAAACTGTTTTTT. Translating gives CASSPNSIATNEKLFF.

The chain links TRBV10-3 to TRBJ1-6; the D gene is possibly TRBD1 (6 bases). This CDR3 has 15 residues. V was clipped by 7 bases and J by 5 bases, with 15 bases between them. Germline loops: CDR1 ENHRY, CDR2 SYGVKD. CDR3 in DNA: TGTGCCATCAACGGTGTGGGACATAATAATTCACCCCTCCACTTT. This sequence encodes CAINGVGHNNSPLHF.

A few counts support this clone. The CDR3 reads CASSLRQDSGYTF. In nucleotides, the CDR3 is TGCGCCAGCAGCTTGAGACAGGATAGTGGCTACACCTTC. The rearrangement joins TRBV5-1 to TRBJ1-2; maybe TRBD1 (6 bases). This CDR3 is 13 amino acids long. Trimming left V 1 base short and J 7 bases short, with 11 bases between. Germline V CDR1 and CDR2: SGHRS, YFSETQ. Full variable domain (missing parts from reference TRBV5-1 and TRBJ1-2): KAGVTQTPRYLIKTRGQQVTLSCSPISGHRSVSWYQQTPGQGLQFLFEYFSETQRNKGNFPGRFSGRQFSNSRSEMNVSTLELGDSALYLCASSLRQDSGYTFGSGTRLTVV.

The J gene is TRBJ1-5, the V gene TRBV7-2; D perhaps matches TRBD1 (6 bases). The CDR3 spans 14 residues. Germline V lookup: CDR1 SGHTA, CDR2 FQGNSA. The V end was cut by 5 bases, the J end by 4 bases, with 12 bases between. CDR3 DNA sequence: TGTGCCAGCAGCAGCCACAGGGTTAATCAGCCCCAGCATTTT. Protein: CASSSHRVNQPQHF.

The rearrangement joins TRBV28 to TRBJ2-7, with TRBD1 matching over 9 bases. Trimming cost V 6 bases and J 7 bases; bases outside gene matches: 10. Germline V gene sequence: CDR1 MDHEN, CDR2 SYDVKM. This CDR3 has 14 amino acids. CDR3 region: CASRNRGPLLEQYF. The CDR3 bases are TGTGCCAGCAGAAACAGGGGGCCCCTATTGGAGCAGTACTTC.

A word on this clone: The junction does not match germline at one end; this may be a read error. The V gene is TRBV7-7, the J gene TRBJ2-1, with 12 bases fitting TRBD2. Per germline, CDR1 SSHAT and CDR2 FNYEAQ (reference sequence). This CDR3 comprises 18 residues. The CDR3 region is CASSKAGLAGGPGGEQFF. Here the CDR3 DNA reads TGTGCTAGCAGCAAGGCAGGGCTAGCGGGAGGGCCTGGGGGTGAGCAGTTCTTC.

J is TRBJ2-2 and V is TRBV11-2; the D gene is possibly TRBD1 (6 bases). The CDR3 is 15 residues long. The V end lost 3 bases, the J end lost 5 bases, and 13 bases lay between the germline ends. CDR1 is SGHAT, CDR2 FQNNGV, per germline. CDR3 sequence reads: CASSFNPGTTGELFF. The CDR3 DNA sequence: TGTGCCAGCAGCTTTAACCCCGGGACAACCGGGGAGCTGTTTTTT.

J is TRBJ2-7 and V is TRBV18; 10 nucleotides line up with TRBD1. This CDR3 has 15 residues. Germline CDR1 reads KGHSH; CDR2 reads LQKENI. The J segment lost 1 base and the V segment lost 5 bases, leaving 5 bases of the junction unmatched. The CDR3 reads CASSAGTGASYEQYF. In DNA, the CDR3 is TGTGCCAGCTCAGCCGGGACAGGGGCATCCTACGAGCAGTACTTC. The entire variable domain, with the rest obtained from reference TRBV18 and TRBJ2-7, is as follows: NAGVMQNPRHLVRRRGQEARLRCSPMKGHSHVYWYRQLPEEGLKFMVYLQKENIIDESGMPKERFSAEFPKEGPSILRIQQVVRGDSAAYFCASSAGTGASYEQYFGPGTRLTVT.

To note about this clone: Other DNA sequences within the sample encode an identical CDR3. Here the CDR3 reads CASSYSSGGTDTQYF. In DNA form, the CDR3 reads TGTGCCAGCAGTTACTCGTCCGGGGGCACAGATACGCAGTATTTT. The chain couples TRBV6-5 to TRBJ2-3, with D perhaps matching TRBD2 (5 bases). CDR1 is MNHEY and CDR2 is SVGAGI in the germline V gene. The CDR3 length is 15 residues. Trimming left V 0 bases short and J 1 base short, with 8 bases between.

The chain carries TRBV7-8 and TRBJ1-2; TRBD1 matches at 12 bases. Trimming removed 2 bases from V and 4 bases from J; junction bases left unmatched: 5. The CDR3 loop spans 16 amino acids. The germline CDR1 and CDR2 sequences are SGHVS and FQNEAQ. The CDR3 protein is CASSLMGQGASYGYTF. Written as DNA, the CDR3 is TGTGCCAGCAGCTTAATGGGACAGGGGGCTTCCTATGGCTACACCTTC. The full variable domain, rest sourced from reference TRBV7-8 and TRBJ1-2, is GAGVSQSPRYKVAKRGQDVALRCDPISGHVSLFWYQQALGQGPEFLTYFQNEAQLDKSGLPSDRFFAERPEGSVSTLKIQRTQQEDSAVYLCASSLMGQGASYGYTFGSGTRLTVV.

A single count supports this clone. This sequence joins TRBV4-1 and TRBJ2-7, with D maybe TRBD1 (5 bases). The germline CDR1 and CDR2 sequences are MGHRA and YSYEKL. V lost 3 bases to trimming and J lost 3 bases, with 15 bases between them. The CDR3 runs 15 residues. In DNA, the CDR3 is TGCGCCAGCAGCCATCTTGACAGTTCCCTCTACGAGCAGTACTTC. The encoded protein is CASSHLDSSLYEQYF.

This chain links TRBV7-2 with TRBJ2-5; D call uncertain. The end of the DNA fits TRBJ2-7 better, so the J call may be wrong. CDR3 length: 14 residues. Germline V gene data show CDR1 as SGHTA and CDR2 as FQGNSA. The CDR3 is CASSLRQATYEQYF. The CDR3 DNA follows: TGTGCCAGCAGCTTACGGCAGGCGACCTACGAGCAGTACTTC.

The chain employs TRBV25-1 and TRBJ2-7; TRBD2 agrees at 14 bases. Germline assignment: CDR1 MGHDK and CDR2 SYGVNS. The CDR3 spans 17 residues. V trimming: 5 bases; J trimming: 5 bases; junction bases outside the gene matches: 11. This CDR3 is CASSRPGTSGGTDEQYF. As DNA, the CDR3 is TGTGCCAGCAGTAGACCCGGGACTAGCGGGGGAACCGACGAGCAGTACTTC.

The genes are TRBV7-6 and TRBJ2-3; D is possibly TRBD2 (6 bases). Germline CDR1 is SGHVS and CDR2 is FNYEAQ. The CDR3 contains 14 residues. V shed 1 base and J shed 3 bases, with 8 bases lying between them. CDR3 DNA: TGTGCCAGCAGCTTAGTGGGAGGAACAGATACGCAGTATTTT. This gives the protein CASSLVGGTDTQYF. Looking up the rest from reference TRBV7-6 and TRBJ2-3 gives the full variable domain: GAGVSQSPRYKVTKRGQDVALRCDPISGHVSLYWYRQALGQGPEFLTYFNYEAQQDKSGLPNDRFSAERPEGSISTLTIQRTEQRDSAMYRCASSLVGGTDTQYFGPGTRLTVL.

This clone was counted once. The rearrangement uses TRBV4-3 and TRBJ1-2; 8 nucleotides line up with TRBD1. This CDR3 is built from 16 residues. V shed 2 bases, J shed 6 bases, and the junction held 11 bases outside the gene matches. CDR1 is LGHNA, CDR2 YSLEER, per germline. CDR3 sequence (DNA): TGCGCCAGCAGCCAATTGACAGGGGATCGGAGCGATGGCTACACCTTC. Residues: CASSQLTGDRSDGYTF.

This clone was observed once. The chain combines TRBV2 with TRBJ2-7; 14 bases map to TRBD2. Germline V CDR1 and CDR2: SNHLY, FYNNEI. This CDR3 is built from 20 residues. The ends lost 8 bases at V and 2 bases at J; junction bases unmatched: 20. The CDR3 spells CASDLDRDGLAGGPTYEQYF. The CDR3 nucleotides are TGTGCCAGCGACCTAGACAGGGATGGACTAGCGGGGGGTCCTACCTACGAGCAGTACTTC.

The V gene is TRBV27, the J gene TRBJ1-1, with TRBD1 matching 9 bases. This CDR3 region has 16 residues. The V segment lost 7 bases and the J segment 5 bases; nucleotides outside the gene matches: 14. Per germline, CDR1 MNHEY and CDR2 SMNVEV (reference sequence). DNA of the CDR3: TGTGCCAGCACTAAGACAGGGGGTCTCCTAAGGACTGAAGCTTTCTTT. Amino acid sequence: CASTKTGGLLRTEAFF.

The chain links TRBV7-3 to TRBJ1-2; 7 bases match TRBD1. Germline trimming cut 5 bases from V and 4 bases from J; bases unmatched to any gene: 10. Germline CDR1 SGHTA, CDR2 FQGTGA. The CDR3 runs 15 residues. CDR3 sequence: CASSPKGQLTYGYTF. Written as DNA, the CDR3 is TGTGCCAGCAGCCCCAAGGGACAGCTTACCTATGGCTACACCTTC.

This clone was counted once. The CDR3 region is CASTLRSGAGMNTEAFF. Here the CDR3 DNA reads TGTGCCAGTACCTTAAGGTCTGGGGCAGGGATGAACACTGAAGCTTTCTTT. The chain carries TRBV19 and TRBJ1-1; weak D call: TRBD1 (5 bases). V shed 7 bases and J shed 0 bases, with 21 bases lying between them. This CDR3 is 17 amino acids long. CDR1 is LNHDA and CDR2 is SQIVND in the germline V gene (reference sequence).

The gene calls are TRBV28 and TRBJ1-5, with D perhaps matching TRBD1 (5 bases). The germline V and J ends were trimmed by 7 bases and 4 bases, with 17 bases remaining between them. Germline V gene lookup returns CDR1 MDHEN and CDR2 SYDVKM. CDR3 size: 15 residues. The CDR3 is CASMRGGAENQPQHF. The DNA of the CDR3 is TGTGCCAGCATGAGAGGTGGGGCAGAAAATCAGCCCCAGCATTTT.

The genes are TRBV10-1 and TRBJ2-2; D is perhaps TRBD1 (5 bases). V shed 4 bases and J shed 1 base, with 10 bases lying between them. Germline V gene lookup returns CDR1 WNHNN and CDR2 SYGVQD (reference sequence). This CDR3 contains 15 residues. CDR3 sequence (DNA): TGCGCCAGCAGTGTAGGGCAGGGGAACACCGGGGAGCTGTTTTTT. Residues: CASSVGQGNTGELFF.

The rearrangement links TRBV5-4 to TRBJ2-5, with 7 nucleotides matching TRBD2. Germline CDR1 is SGHNT and CDR2 is YYREEE (reference sequence). V was pared by 10 bases and J by 2 bases, with 14 bases of the junction left unmatched. CDR3 length: 15 residues. CDR3 region: CAGKTQRGHQETQYF. Here the CDR3 DNA reads TGTGCCGGCAAAACTCAGCGGGGCCATCAAGAGACCCAGTACTTC.

This chain links TRBV12-5 with TRBJ2-1; D gene unclear. CDR3 size: 17 residues. Per the germline V gene, CDR1 is LGHNT and CDR2 is FRNRAP. The ends were cut back, 6 bases at V and 0 bases at J, with 18 bases in the middle. The CDR3 region has the DNA TGTGCTAGTGGGATGTTAAATCGTCGGAGCTCCTACAATGAGCAGTTCTTC. It translates to CASGMLNRRSSYNEQFF.

The CDR3 loop reads CASSQVQGAGEQYF. CDR3 DNA sequence: TGCGCCAGCAGCCAAGTTCAGGGGGCTGGCGAGCAGTACTTC. The V gene is TRBV4-1, the J gene TRBJ2-7, with 8 bases aligning to TRBD1. The junction had 5 bases not matched to a gene; V was cut back by 1 base and J by 6 bases. Germline CDR1 is MGHRA and CDR2 is YSYEKL. The CDR3 extends over 14 amino acids.

The chain's CDR3 is CSVEGQGGNEQFF. CDR3 nucleotide sequence: TGCAGCGTTGAAGGGCAGGGGGGAAATGAGCAGTTCTTC. The chain is built from TRBV29-1 and TRBJ2-1; D perhaps matches TRBD1 (7 bases). Looked up from germline, CDR1 is SQVTM and CDR2 is ANQGSEA. Trimming cost V 1 base and J 7 bases, with 11 bases left between them. CDR3 length equals 13 residues.

This chain joins TRBV18 and TRBJ2-7; 8 bases agree with TRBD1. Germline-derived CDR1 and CDR2 are KGHSH and LQKENI. With 3 bases clipped from V and 7 bases from J, the junction kept 2 bases outside the gene matches. The CDR3 is 12 residues long. CDR3 region: CASSPGTGEQYF. CDR3 DNA: TGTGCCAGCTCACCCGGGACAGGTGAGCAGTACTTC.

V is TRBV15 and J is TRBJ1-1, with D possibly being TRBD1 (6 bases). V gave up 6 bases and J gave up 5 bases, with 16 bases separating them. The CDR3 has 14 residues. Germline loops: CDR1 LNHNV, CDR2 YYDKDF (reference sequence). The CDR3 DNA reads TGTGCCACCAGACAGGGTCGTTCTTGGACTGAAGCTTTCTTT. This gives the protein CATRQGRSWTEAFF.

The chain recombines TRBV6-5 with TRBJ2-7; 7 bases map to TRBD1. Germline values: CDR1 MNHEY, CDR2 SVGAGI. V trimming: 7 bases; J trimming: 5 bases; junction bases outside the gene matches: 8. CDR3 length: 13 residues. The CDR3 here is CASKIDRDHEQYF. CDR3 sequence (DNA): TGTGCCAGCAAGATAGACAGGGACCACGAGCAGTACTTC.

The chain recombines TRBV4-1 with TRBJ2-1; 7 bases agree with TRBD2. V dropped 8 bases and J dropped 5; count of bases not matched to a gene: 3. The CDR3 consists of 12 residues. Germline values: CDR1 MGHRA, CDR2 YSYEKL. The CDR3 is CASAGEHNEQFF. As DNA, the CDR3 is TGCGCCAGCGCGGGGGAGCACAATGAGCAGTTCTTC.

This rearrangement joins TRBV6-6 to TRBJ1-5, with D unclear. Germline lookup yields CDR1 MNHNY and CDR2 SVGAGI (reference sequence). Trimming cost V 0 bases and J 1 base, with 7 bases left between them. The CDR3 loop spans 15 amino acids. CDR3 loop: CASSYSGGSNQPQHF. DNA for the CDR3: TGTGCCAGCAGTTACTCGGGAGGCAGCAATCAGCCCCAGCATTTT.

This clone was counted once. The V call is TRBV5-6, the J call TRBJ2-7, with D hard to call. From germline, CDR1 is SGHDT and CDR2 YYEEEE. CDR3 length: 13 residues. V lost 2 bases and J 3 bases, leaving 9 bases between the germline ends. Here the CDR3 DNA reads TGTGCCAGCAGCTTACAGCTTAACTACGAGCAGTACTTC. Its protein is CASSLQLNYEQYF.